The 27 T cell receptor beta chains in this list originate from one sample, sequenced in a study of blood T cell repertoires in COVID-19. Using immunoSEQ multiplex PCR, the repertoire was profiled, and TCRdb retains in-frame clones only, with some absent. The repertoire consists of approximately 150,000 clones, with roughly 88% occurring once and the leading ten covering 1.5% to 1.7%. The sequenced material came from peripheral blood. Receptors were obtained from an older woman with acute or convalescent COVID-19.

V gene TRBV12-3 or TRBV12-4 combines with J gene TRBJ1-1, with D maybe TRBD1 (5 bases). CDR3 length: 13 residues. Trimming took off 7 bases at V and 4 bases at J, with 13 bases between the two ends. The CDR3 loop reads CASIQGGGTEAFF. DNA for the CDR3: TGTGCCAGCATCCAAGGCGGGGGCACTGAAGCTTTCTTT.

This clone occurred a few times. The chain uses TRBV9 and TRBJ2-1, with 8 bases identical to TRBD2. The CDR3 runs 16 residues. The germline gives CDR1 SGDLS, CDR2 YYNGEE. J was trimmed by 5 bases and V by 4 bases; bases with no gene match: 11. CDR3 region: CASSYAAGGRNNEQFF. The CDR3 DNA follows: TGTGCCAGCAGCTACGCGGCGGGGGGAAGGAACAATGAGCAGTTCTTC. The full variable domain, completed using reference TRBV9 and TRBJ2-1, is DSGVTQTPKHLITATGQRVTLRCSPRSGDLSVYWYQQSLDQGLQFLIQYYNGEERAKGNILERFSAQQFPDLHSELNLSSLELGDSALYFCASSYAAGGRNNEQFFGPGTRLTVL.

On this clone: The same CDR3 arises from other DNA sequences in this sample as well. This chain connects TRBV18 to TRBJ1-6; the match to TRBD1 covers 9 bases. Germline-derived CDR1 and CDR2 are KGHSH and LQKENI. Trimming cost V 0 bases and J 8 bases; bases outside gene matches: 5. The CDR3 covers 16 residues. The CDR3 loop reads CASSPPGRTGDSPLHF. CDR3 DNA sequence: TGTGCCAGCTCACCACCGGGGAGGACAGGGGATTCACCCCTCCACTTT.

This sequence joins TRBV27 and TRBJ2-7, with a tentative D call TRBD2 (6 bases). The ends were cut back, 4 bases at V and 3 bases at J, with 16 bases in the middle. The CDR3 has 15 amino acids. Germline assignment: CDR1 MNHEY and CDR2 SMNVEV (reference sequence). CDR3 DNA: TGTGCCAGCAGTTCCATCCTGATTAGCGGCTACGAGCAGTACTTC. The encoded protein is CASSSILISGYEQYF.

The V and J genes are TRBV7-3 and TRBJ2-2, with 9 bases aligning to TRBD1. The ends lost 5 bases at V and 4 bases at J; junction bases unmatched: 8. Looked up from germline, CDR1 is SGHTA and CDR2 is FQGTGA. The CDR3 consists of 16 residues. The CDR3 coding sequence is TGTGCCAGCAGCCCACCGGGACAGGGAATCACCGGGGAGCTGTTTTTT. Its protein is CASSPPGQGITGELFF.

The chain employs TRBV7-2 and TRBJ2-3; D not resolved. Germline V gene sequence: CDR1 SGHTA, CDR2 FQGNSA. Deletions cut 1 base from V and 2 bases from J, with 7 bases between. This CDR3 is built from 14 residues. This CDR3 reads CASSLGLFTDTQYF. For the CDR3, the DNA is TGTGCCAGCAGCTTAGGGCTCTTCACAGATACGCAGTATTTT.

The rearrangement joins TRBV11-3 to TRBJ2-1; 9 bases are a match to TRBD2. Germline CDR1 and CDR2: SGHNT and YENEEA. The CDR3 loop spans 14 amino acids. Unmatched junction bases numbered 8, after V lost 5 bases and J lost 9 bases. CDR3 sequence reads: CASSRSGGLGEQFF. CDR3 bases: TGTGCCAGCAGCCGGAGCGGGGGGTTAGGTGAGCAGTTCTTC.

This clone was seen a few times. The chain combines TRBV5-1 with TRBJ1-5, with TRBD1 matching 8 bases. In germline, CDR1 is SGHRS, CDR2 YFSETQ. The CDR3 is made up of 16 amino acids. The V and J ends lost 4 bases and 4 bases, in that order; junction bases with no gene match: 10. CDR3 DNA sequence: TGCGCCAGCAGCCCCGAGGGACAGGTAGGAAATCAGCCCCAGCATTTT. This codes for CASSPEGQVGNQPQHF.

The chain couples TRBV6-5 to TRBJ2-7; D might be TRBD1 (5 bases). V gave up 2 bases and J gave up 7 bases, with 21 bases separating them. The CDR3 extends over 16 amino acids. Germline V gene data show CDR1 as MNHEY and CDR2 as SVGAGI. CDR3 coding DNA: TGTGCCAGCAGTTACGCATTCCAGGGCAGGCAGTGGGAGCAGTACTTC. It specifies CASSYAFQGRQWEQYF.

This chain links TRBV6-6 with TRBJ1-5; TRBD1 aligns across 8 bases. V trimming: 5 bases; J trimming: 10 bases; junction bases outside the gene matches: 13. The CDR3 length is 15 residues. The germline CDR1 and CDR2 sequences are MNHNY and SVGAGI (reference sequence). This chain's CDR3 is CASSRDRSTSEPQHF. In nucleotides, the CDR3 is TGTGCCAGCAGTCGGGACAGGTCAACCTCGGAACCCCAGCATTTT.

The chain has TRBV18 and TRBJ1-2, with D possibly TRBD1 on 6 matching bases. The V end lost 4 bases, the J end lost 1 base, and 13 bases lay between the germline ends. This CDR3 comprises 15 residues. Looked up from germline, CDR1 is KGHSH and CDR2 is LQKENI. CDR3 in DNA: TGTGCCAGCTCACTGTCCCGGGACAATAACTATGGCTACACCTTC. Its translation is CASSLSRDNNYGYTF.

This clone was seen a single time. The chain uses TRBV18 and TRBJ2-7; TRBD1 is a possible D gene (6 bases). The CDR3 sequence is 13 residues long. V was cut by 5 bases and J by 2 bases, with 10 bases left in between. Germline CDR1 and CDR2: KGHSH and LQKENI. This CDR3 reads CASSIGQPYEQYF. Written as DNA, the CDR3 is TGTGCCAGCTCAATTGGACAGCCCTACGAGCAGTACTTC.

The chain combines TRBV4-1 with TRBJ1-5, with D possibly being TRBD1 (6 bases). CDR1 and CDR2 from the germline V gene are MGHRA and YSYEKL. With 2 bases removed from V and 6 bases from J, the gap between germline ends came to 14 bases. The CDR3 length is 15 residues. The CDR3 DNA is TGCGCCAGCAGCCAAAACGCCCAGGGGCGTCAGCCCCAGCATTTT. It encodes CASSQNAQGRQPQHF.

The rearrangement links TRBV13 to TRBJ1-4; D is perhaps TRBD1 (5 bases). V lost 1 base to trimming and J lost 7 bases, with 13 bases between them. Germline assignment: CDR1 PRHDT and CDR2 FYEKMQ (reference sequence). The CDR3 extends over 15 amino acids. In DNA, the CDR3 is TGTGCCAGCAGCTTAGTTCGCCAGGGAGGTGAAAAACTGTTTTTT. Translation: CASSLVRQGGEKLFF.

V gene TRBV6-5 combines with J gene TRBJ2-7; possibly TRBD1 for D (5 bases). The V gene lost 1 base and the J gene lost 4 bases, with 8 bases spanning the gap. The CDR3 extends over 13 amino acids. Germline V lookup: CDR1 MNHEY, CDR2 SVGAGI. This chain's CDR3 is CASSYFQGYEQYF. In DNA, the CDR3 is TGTGCCAGCAGTTACTTTCAGGGTTACGAGCAGTACTTC.

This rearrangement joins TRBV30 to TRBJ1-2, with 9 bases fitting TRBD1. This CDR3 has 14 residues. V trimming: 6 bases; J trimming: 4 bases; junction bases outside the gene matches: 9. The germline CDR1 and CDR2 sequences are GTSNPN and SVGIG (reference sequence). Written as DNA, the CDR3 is TGTGCCTGCGCCCTCGGGACAGGGACCTATGGCTACACCTTC. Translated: CACALGTGTYGYTF.

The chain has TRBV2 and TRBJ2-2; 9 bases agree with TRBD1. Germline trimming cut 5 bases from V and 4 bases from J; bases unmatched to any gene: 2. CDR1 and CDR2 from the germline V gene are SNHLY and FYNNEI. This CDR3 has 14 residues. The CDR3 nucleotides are TGTGCCAGCAGTTGGGACAGGGCCACCGGGGAGCTGTTTTTT. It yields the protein CASSWDRATGELFF. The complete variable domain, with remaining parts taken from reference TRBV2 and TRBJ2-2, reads EPEVTQTPSHQVTQMGQEVILRCVPISNHLYFYWYRQILGQKVEFLVSFYNNEISEKSEIFDDQFSVERPDGSNFTLKIRSTKLEDSAMYFCASSWDRATGELFFGEGSRLTVL.

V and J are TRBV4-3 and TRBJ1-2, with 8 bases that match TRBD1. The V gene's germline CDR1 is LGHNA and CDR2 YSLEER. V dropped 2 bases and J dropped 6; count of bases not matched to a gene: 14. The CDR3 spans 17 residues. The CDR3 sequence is CASSQPTGEGRINGYTF. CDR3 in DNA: TGCGCCAGCAGCCAACCGACAGGGGAGGGGCGGATTAATGGCTACACCTTC.

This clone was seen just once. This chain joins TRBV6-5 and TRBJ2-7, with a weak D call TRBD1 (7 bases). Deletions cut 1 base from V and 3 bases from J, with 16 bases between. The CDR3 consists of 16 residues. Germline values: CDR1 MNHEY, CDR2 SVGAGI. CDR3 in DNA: TGTGCCAGCAGTTACTTAGGCCAGGGGGGACACTACGAGCAGTACTTC. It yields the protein CASSYLGQGGHYEQYF.

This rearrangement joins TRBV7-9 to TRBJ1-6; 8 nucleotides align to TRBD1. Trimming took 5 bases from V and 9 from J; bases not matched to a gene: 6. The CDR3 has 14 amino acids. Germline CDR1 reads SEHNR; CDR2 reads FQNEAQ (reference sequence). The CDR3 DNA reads TGTGCCAGCAGCGTCGGACAGGGAACTTCACCCCTCCACTTT. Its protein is CASSVGQGTSPLHF.

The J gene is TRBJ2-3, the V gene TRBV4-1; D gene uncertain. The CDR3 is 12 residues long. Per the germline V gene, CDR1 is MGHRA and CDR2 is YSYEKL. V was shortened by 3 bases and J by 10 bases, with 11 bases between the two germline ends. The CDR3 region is CASSQLDQAQYF. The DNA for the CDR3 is TGCGCCAGCAGCCAGCTCGACCAGGCGCAGTATTTT.

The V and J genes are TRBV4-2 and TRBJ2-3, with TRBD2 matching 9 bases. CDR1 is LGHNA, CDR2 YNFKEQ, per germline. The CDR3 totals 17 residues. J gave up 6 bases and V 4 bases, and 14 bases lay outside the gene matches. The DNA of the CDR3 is TGTGCCAGCAGCCCCCGTGCTAGCGGGGCGCCCGAGGATACGCAGTATTTT. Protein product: CASSPRASGAPEDTQYF.

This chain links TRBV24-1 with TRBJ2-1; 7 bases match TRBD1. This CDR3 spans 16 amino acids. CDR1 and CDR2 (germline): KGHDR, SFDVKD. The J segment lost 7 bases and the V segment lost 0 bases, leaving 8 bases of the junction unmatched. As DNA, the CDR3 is TGTGCCACCAGTGATTTGACGGGCAGGGGGACGAATGAGCAGTTCTTC. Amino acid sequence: CATSDLTGRGTNEQFF.

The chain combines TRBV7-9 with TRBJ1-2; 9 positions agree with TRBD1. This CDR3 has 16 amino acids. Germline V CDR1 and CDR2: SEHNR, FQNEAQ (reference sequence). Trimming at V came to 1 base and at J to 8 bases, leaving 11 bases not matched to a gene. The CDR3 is CASSLGDPMTGGGYTF. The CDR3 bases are TGTGCCAGCAGCTTAGGGGATCCGATGACAGGGGGAGGCTACACCTTC.

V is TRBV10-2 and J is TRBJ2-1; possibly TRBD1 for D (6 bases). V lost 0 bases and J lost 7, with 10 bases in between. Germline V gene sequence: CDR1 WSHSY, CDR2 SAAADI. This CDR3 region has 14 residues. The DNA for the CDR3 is TGCGCCAGCAGTGAGTCGCGGACAGTTAATGAGCAGTTCTTC. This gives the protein CASSESRTVNEQFF.

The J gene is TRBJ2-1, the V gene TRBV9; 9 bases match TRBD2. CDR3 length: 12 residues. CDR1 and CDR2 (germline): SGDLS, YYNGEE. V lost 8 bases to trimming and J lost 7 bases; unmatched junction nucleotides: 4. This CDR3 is CASAGLANEQFF. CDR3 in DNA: TGTGCCAGTGCGGGACTAGCAAATGAGCAGTTCTTC.

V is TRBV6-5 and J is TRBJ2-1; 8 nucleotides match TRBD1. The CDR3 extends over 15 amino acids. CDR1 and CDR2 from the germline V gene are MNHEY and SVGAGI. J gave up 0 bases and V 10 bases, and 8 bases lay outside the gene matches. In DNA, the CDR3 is TGTGCCACCACGACAGGGGCGAACTCCTACAATGAGCAGTTCTTC. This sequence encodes CATTTGANSYNEQFF.